These T cell receptor beta chains were read from a single sample in a study of T cell changes during pregnancy in multiple sclerosis. The table came from immunoSEQ multiplex PCR; TCRdb's copy has only in-frame clones and leaves some out. The sample contains some 30,000 clones, roughly nine tenths of which appear only once. The source was CD8+ T cells from peripheral blood mononuclear cells, collected before pregnancy. These receptors originate from a female donor with multiple sclerosis, enrolled in a pregnancy study. CDR3s include the opening cysteine and the closing phenylalanine or tryptophan.

v_gene: TRBV27
CDR3aa: CASGQGATYDTEAFF

v_gene: TRBV5-1
CDR3aa: CASSGGTGSSSGANVLTF

v_gene: TRBV28
CDR3aa: CASSFAGRTEAFF

v_gene: TRBV10-3
CDR3aa: CAISERGGPGIQYF

v_gene: TRBV10-3
CDR3aa: CATLTGGAGNTIYF

v_gene: TRBV13
CDR3aa: CASSLTGVTEQYF

v_gene: TRBV4-2
CDR3aa: CASSPGTVSNNEQYF

v_gene: TRBV7-2
CDR3aa: CASSSGTGAIYEQYF

v_gene: TRBV27
CDR3aa: CASSLAGAGELFF

v_gene: TRBV6-1
CDR3aa: CASSEEGTGTTEAFF

v_gene: TRBV7-2
CDR3aa: CASSSEIRLAGGLETQYF

v_gene: TRBV4-3
CDR3aa: CASSQDPGTGNSPLHF

v_gene: TRBV30
CDR3aa: CAWSAQGGYGYTF

v_gene: TRBV5-6
CDR3aa: CASSLQVRKRGDDYEQYF

v_gene: TRBV5-6
CDR3aa: CASSQYTEAFF

v_gene: TRBV6-6
CDR3aa: CASSYPLAGDEQYF

v_gene: TRBV7-3
CDR3aa: CASSLDSGSPLHF

v_gene: TRBV30
CDR3aa: CASGQGGRSPYGYTF

v_gene: TRBV10-3
CDR3aa: CAIQGGRLSGANVLTF

v_gene: TRBV4-3
CDR3aa: CASSQEGDSTIYF

v_gene: TRBV5-1
CDR3aa: CASSRVPPHRASTNEKLFF

v_gene: TRBV9
CDR3aa: CASSVTGGESEKLFF

v_gene: TRBV2
CDR3aa: CASSEPALAGEETQYF

v_gene: TRBV6-1
CDR3aa: CASRPTGLIYEQYF

v_gene: TRBV15
CDR3aa: CATSRDSGGETGELFF

v_gene: TRBV28
CDR3aa: CASSPWTSGGLYNEQFF

v_gene: TRBV5-6
CDR3aa: CASTTINRGFYNEQFF

v_gene: TRBV7-9
CDR3aa: CASSRGSYEQYF

v_gene: TRBV13
CDR3aa: CASSLGGTGVIYGYTF

v_gene: TRBV6-1
CDR3aa: CASSEADGGAHEQFF

v_gene: TRBV5-6
CDR3aa: CASSSAPPGDYGYTF

v_gene: TRBV2
CDR3aa: CASSWDTHNF

v_gene: TRBV4-3
CDR3aa: CASSQDETGGITEAFF

v_gene: TRBV5-1
CDR3aa: CASSLGLATYEQYF

v_gene: TRBV4-3
CDR3aa: CASSPRGGGYYGYTF

v_gene: TRBV9
CDR3aa: CASSISGTGQEKLFF

v_gene: TRBV13
CDR3aa: CASSPGQAYEQYF

v_gene: TRBV30
CDR3aa: CAWSVGTVWNQPQHF

v_gene: TRBV23-1
CDR3aa: CASSFRQGITEAFF

v_gene: TRBV21-1
CDR3aa: CASSKGGGQPQHF

v_gene: TRBV7-2
CDR3aa: CASSLDTATGGHYGYTF

v_gene: TRBV19
CDR3aa: CASSIGRGYEQYF

v_gene: TRBV19
CDR3aa: CASSSQDWNTGELFF

v_gene: TRBV9
CDR3aa: CASSAWTSGGQETQYF

v_gene: TRBV6-1
CDR3aa: CASSSGFEGGELFF

v_gene: TRBV19
CDR3aa: CASSTGLDNQPQHF

v_gene: TRBV15
CDR3aa: CATSRVTAKNEQFF

v_gene: TRBV27
CDR3aa: CASRPQGISNQPQHF

v_gene: TRBV7-9
CDR3aa: CASSLDPGGFYEQYF

v_gene: TRBV10-3
CDR3aa: CAISGTGYMNTEAFF

v_gene: TRBV27
CDR3aa: CASSLLARGDTQYF

v_gene: TRBV11-2
CDR3aa: CASSLVGPGAEAFF

v_gene: TRBV5-6
CDR3aa: CASSPLDSVGQYF

v_gene: TRBV30
CDR3aa: CAWREGRVAEAFF